The next 18 T cell receptor beta chains were all read from a single sample in a study of chemoradiotherapy in HPV16-positive cancers. This table comes from immunoSEQ multiplex PCR, and its TCRdb copy is limited to in-frame clones, with some not included. This repertoire shows around 30,000 clones, about nine tenths found once; its top ten account for over 3%. The sequencing here drew on blood, taken from a patient who underwent chemoradiotherapy. The receptors were gathered from a human donor with HPV-associated anogenital cancer.

This clone was detected a few times. The DNA for the CDR3 is TGCGCCAGCAGCCAAGATCCCAGCGATAGTAGCAATCAGCCCCAGCATTTT. Translated: CASSQDPSDSSNQPQHF. This chain joins TRBV4-1 and TRBJ1-5, with unresolved D. The CDR3 contains 17 residues. V gave up 0 bases and J gave up 0 bases, with 12 bases separating them. The germline V gene has CDR1 MGHRA and CDR2 YSYEKL.

The chain employs TRBV27 and TRBJ1-6, with 8 bases matching TRBD1. V gave up 6 bases and J gave up 9 bases; unmatched junction bases: 7. The CDR3 consists of 14 residues. Germline CDR1 reads MNHEY; CDR2 reads SMNVEV (reference sequence). CDR3 sequence reads: CASSPGQGSSPLHF. The CDR3 DNA reads as TGTGCCAGCAGCCCCGGACAGGGTAGTTCACCCCTCCACTTT.

The chain links TRBV7-9 to TRBJ1-4; D gene uncertain. Trimming took 6 bases from V and 3 from J, leaving 14 bases between them. This CDR3 has 15 residues. CDR1 and CDR2 (germline): SEHNR, FQNEAQ (reference sequence). The CDR3 is CASRPLMNPNEKLFF. Here the CDR3 DNA reads TGTGCCAGCAGACCCCTTATGAACCCTAATGAAAAACTGTTTTTT.

V usage is TRBV5-1 and J usage is TRBJ2-1; D remains unclear. V lost 2 bases and J 3 bases, leaving 6 bases between the germline ends. Germline lookup yields CDR1 SGHRS and CDR2 YFSETQ. CDR3 length: 13 residues. The CDR3 bases are TGCGCCAGCAGCTTCTCAGACTACAATGAGCAGTTCTTC. It yields the protein CASSFSDYNEQFF. Full variable domain (outside the CDR3, taken from reference TRBV5-1 and TRBJ2-1): KAGVTQTPRYLIKTRGQQVTLSCSPISGHRSVSWYQQTPGQGLQFLFEYFSETQRNKGNFPGRFSGRQFSNSRSEMNVSTLELGDSALYLCASSFSDYNEQFFGPGTRLTVL.

This chain uses TRBV12-5 with TRBJ2-5; TRBD1 might be the D (7 bases). The CDR3 consists of 13 residues. CDR1 and CDR2 (germline): LGHNT, FRNRAP. The V and J ends lost 9 bases and 5 bases respectively, with 16 bases between them. The CDR3 DNA sequence: TGTGCTAGCCACAGGGGCGCGGGGGAGACCCAGTACTTC. It codes for CASHRGAGETQYF.

This clone was seen just once. V usage is TRBV9 and J usage is TRBJ1-2; TRBD1 is a possible D gene (6 bases). V was shortened by 4 bases and J by 4 bases, with 20 bases between the two germline ends. The CDR3 is made up of 16 amino acids. Germline V gene data show CDR1 as SGDLS and CDR2 as YYNGEE. CDR3 DNA: TGTGCCAGCAGCCTCCCAGGAGGGGGTAGGTTCTATGGCTACACCTTC. Amino acids: CASSLPGGGRFYGYTF.

The chain carries TRBV4-1 and TRBJ2-5; the D gene is possibly TRBD2 (5 bases). The germline V and J ends were trimmed by 0 bases and 4 bases, with 18 bases remaining between them. Germline loops: CDR1 MGHRA, CDR2 YSYEKL. The CDR3 loop spans 17 amino acids. The chain's CDR3 is CASSQEESGVGLETQYF. In nucleotides, the CDR3 is TGCGCCAGCAGCCAAGAGGAGAGCGGAGTGGGTTTAGAGACCCAGTACTTC.

In nucleotides, the CDR3 is TGTGCCAGCAGTGAACAGGGCTATAGCAATCAGCCCCAGCATTTT. Translating it yields CASSEQGYSNQPQHF. V is TRBV2 and J is TRBJ1-5; D possibly corresponds to TRBD1 (5 bases). Trimming took off 2 bases at V and 0 bases at J, with 8 bases between the two ends. Germline CDR1 and CDR2: SNHLY and FYNNEI. This CDR3 is built from 15 residues.

This chain uses TRBV30 with TRBJ1-5; no definite D call. From germline, CDR1 is GTSNPN and CDR2 SVGIG (reference sequence). This CDR3 spans 12 amino acids. Trimming cost V 5 bases and J 5 bases, with 10 bases left between them. CDR3 in amino acids: CAWGPRDQPQHF. The CDR3 DNA follows: TGTGCCTGGGGCCCAAGGGATCAGCCCCAGCATTTT.

This chain uses TRBV10-3 with TRBJ2-7; D is perhaps TRBD1 or TRBD2 (5 bases each). The germline gives CDR1 ENHRY, CDR2 SYGVKD. V lost 0 bases, J lost 2 bases, and 14 bases lay in between. This CDR3 region has 16 residues. The CDR3 loop is CAISESTGRVTYEQYF. CDR3 nucleotide sequence: TGTGCCATCAGTGAGTCGACGGGGCGGGTCACCTACGAGCAGTACTTC.

This sequence joins TRBV7-8 and TRBJ2-1, with D maybe TRBD2 (6 bases). With 3 bases removed from V and 10 bases from J, the gap between germline ends came to 13 bases. This CDR3 is built from 13 residues. Germline V gene sequence: CDR1 SGHVS, CDR2 FQNEAQ. The CDR3 reads CASSLEGLPEQFF. Here the CDR3 DNA reads TGTGCCAGCAGCTTGGAGGGACTCCCGGAGCAGTTCTTC.

This chain links TRBV30 with TRBJ1-2; the match to TRBD1 covers 10 bases. From germline, CDR1 is GTSNPN and CDR2 SVGIG (reference sequence). The CDR3 spans 13 residues. The trim removed 5 bases at V and 8 bases at J, leaving 8 bases unmatched. The CDR3 sequence: CAWFVTGGWGYTF. The DNA for the CDR3 is TGTGCCTGGTTTGTGACAGGGGGCTGGGGCTACACCTTC.

The chain has TRBV9 and TRBJ2-1; 10 bases fit TRBD2. CDR3 length: 18 residues. V shed 0 bases and J 0 bases; nucleotides not matched to a gene: 6. Per the germline V gene, CDR1 is SGDLS and CDR2 is YYNGEE. In DNA form, the CDR3 reads TGTGCCAGCAGCGTAGGAGGTAGCGGGGGGCCCTCCTACAATGAGCAGTTCTTC. This encodes CASSVGGSGGPSYNEQFF.

The chain employs TRBV11-3 and TRBJ1-1; tentatively, D is TRBD1 (5 bases). Germline V lookup: CDR1 SGHNT, CDR2 YENEEA. This CDR3 is 13 amino acids long. Trimming stripped 5 bases from V and 5 bases from J, with 12 bases between. The CDR3 DNA is TGTGCCAGCAGCATAAACAGGCTGACTGAAGCTTTCTTT. This encodes CASSINRLTEAFF.

V and J are TRBV7-8 and TRBJ1-2; D remains ambiguous. This CDR3 spans 13 amino acids. The V and J ends lost 1 base and 9 bases respectively, with 12 bases between them. Germline loops: CDR1 SGHVS, CDR2 FQNEAQ. The CDR3 sequence: CASSLDARVRYTF. CDR3 nucleotides: TGTGCCAGCAGCTTAGACGCGAGGGTACGCTACACCTTC. The variable domain in full, completed from reference TRBV7-8 and TRBJ1-2, reads GAGVSQSPRYKVAKRGQDVALRCDPISGHVSLFWYQQALGQGPEFLTYFQNEAQLDKSGLPSDRFFAERPEGSVSTLKIQRTQQEDSAVYLCASSLDARVRYTFGSGTRLTVV.

The chain has TRBV9 and TRBJ2-2, with 8 bases lining up with TRBD1. CDR1 and CDR2 from the germline V gene are SGDLS and YYNGEE. V was pared by 6 bases and J by 7 bases, with 8 bases of the junction left unmatched. This CDR3 has 14 residues. Here the CDR3 reads CASNSRGRDGELFF. The CDR3, as DNA: TGTGCCAGCAACAGCAGGGGGCGCGACGGGGAGCTGTTTTTT.

The chain links TRBV5-1 to TRBJ2-5; 7 positions match TRBD2. The CDR3 runs 13 residues. V lost 4 bases and J lost 5; bases outside the gene matches: 5. Germline assignment: CDR1 SGHRS and CDR2 YFSETQ. The CDR3 is CASSRAGMETQYF. CDR3 nucleotide sequence: TGCGCCAGCAGCCGAGCGGGGATGGAGACCCAGTACTTC.

The CDR3 sequence is CASSVVGRGDYGYTF. CDR3 bases: TGTGCCAGCAGCGTAGTGGGCAGGGGGGACTATGGCTACACCTTC. The rearrangement joins TRBV9 to TRBJ1-2, with 7 bases aligning to TRBD1. Germline V CDR1 and CDR2: SGDLS, YYNGEE. Trimming took 0 bases from V and 3 from J; bases not matched to a gene: 5. The CDR3 length is 15 residues.